A selection of T cell receptor beta chains follows, all from one sample in a study of blood T cell repertoires in COVID-19. Generated by immunoSEQ multiplex PCR, the TCRdb table keeps only in-frame clones and is missing some. The data hold approximately 200,000 clones, with around 89% observed a single time. The sample consisted of PBMCs or T cells enriched from blood (not recorded which). The receptors originated from a woman between 18 and 30 years old in a cohort exposed to, infected with or recovered from COVID-19 (not recorded which). Each CDR3 is given with its conserved first and last residue. The D gene is left open where the match is weak. Part of the rows lack a size; the others show once, few, many or a class for expanded clones.

TRBJ2-3,TRBD2,-,TRBV19,CASSKLAGGYTDTQYF,TGTGCCAGTAGTAAACTAGCGGGAGGGTACACAGATACGCAGTATTTT
TRBJ1-6,-,-,TRBV27,CASLSRASNSPLHF,TGTGCCAGCTTGAGCAGGGCTTCTAATTCACCCCTCCACTTT
TRBJ2-1,TRBD1,-,TRBV7-9,CASSKPGQPNNEQFF,TGTGCCAGCAGCAAGCCGGGACAGCCAAACAATGAGCAGTTCTTC
TRBJ2-2,-,-,TRBV9,CASSAAQRATGELFF,TGTGCCAGCTCGGCAGCACAGAGGGCCACCGGGGAGCTGTTTTTT
TRBJ2-7,-,-,TRBV11-3,CASSLGRSYEQYF,TGTGCCAGCAGCTTGGGGCGATCCTACGAGCAGTACTTC
TRBJ2-7,TRBD1,-,TRBV6-2/TRBV6-3,CASSPLQGTLFEQYF,TGTGCCAGCAGTCCCCTACAGGGGACCTTGTTCGAGCAGTACTTC
TRBJ1-2,-,-,TRBV12-3/TRBV12-4,CASRLGGHYGYTF,TGTGCCAGCAGACTGGGAGGGCACTATGGCTACACCTTC
TRBJ2-2,-,-,TRBV12-3/TRBV12-4,CASRNFRTGELFF,TGTGCCAGCAGGAATTTTCGGACCGGGGAGCTGTTTTTT
TRBJ2-2,-,-,TRBV19,CASSSRNPSNTGELFF,TGTGCCAGTAGTAGCAGAAACCCGTCGAACACCGGGGAGCTGTTTTTT
TRBJ2-2,-,-,TRBV6-5,CASKSQGGTGELFF,TGTGCCAGCAAGAGCCAGGGCGGCACCGGGGAGCTGTTTTTT
TRBJ2-7,TRBD1,few,TRBV6-1,CASSEEGQGFYEQYF,TGTGCCAGCAGTGAGGAGGGACAGGGGTTTTACGAGCAGTACTTC
TRBJ1-1,-,once,TRBV19,CASSMPGTNTEAFF,TGTGCCAGTAGTATGCCGGGTACGAACACTGAAGCTTTCTTT
TRBJ2-5,-,once,TRBV19,CASSIRGWETQYF,TGTGCCAGTAGTATACGGGGTTGGGAGACCCAGTACTTC
TRBJ1-3,-,once,TRBV28,CASSFSGAGNTIYF,TGTGCCAGCAGTTTCTCGGGGGCTGGAAACACCATATATTTT
TRBJ2-7,-,-,TRBV10-1,CASRDTGIWAYEQYF,TGCGCCAGCAGGGACACAGGGATCTGGGCCTACGAGCAGTACTTC
TRBJ2-7,-,-,TRBV28,CASSLYRTFEQYF,TGTGCCAGCAGTTTATACAGAACCTTCGAGCAGTACTTC